This T cell receptor (beta chain) was retrieved from a study of shared clonotypes between healthy human individuals (dated by TCRdb to between 2020 and 2021). Notes on the research overall: A few men and two women, aged 18 to 49 years, made up the cohort. For each donor, CD4 naive and CD4 memory were each run on three plates, CD8 naive on two plates, and CD8 memory on one plate. Between about 0.8 and 9 billion PBMCs per donor were obtained by leukapheresis. To increase sequencing depth and limit assay-specific biases, TCR repertoire library preparation and sequencing were carried out by different laboratories using diverse techniques. To estimate repertoire size and how much clonotypes are shared between individuals, the study performed deep sequencing of blood TCR repertoires from about five healthy adults.

Regarding this clone: What antigen it recognizes has not been identified. No base quality values were provided; no much bigger clone lies one nucleotide off.

Study-wide conclusions, independent of this receptor: The genetic and exposure-history diversity represented was limited by the small number of donors. Naive subsets generally had larger estimated clonotype richness than memory subsets. Clonotypes shared by all four sorted-subset donors showed higher generation probabilities than non-shared clonotypes. Sampling was limited to blood, and TCR repertoires in tissue likely differ from TCR repertoires in blood. Rarefaction of sorted-subset datasets indicated incomplete sequencing despite the large sequencing depth. When several donors were compared, the shared fraction of clonotypes was about 5.4% for naive CD4, around 4% for naive CD8, 2.3% for memory CD4, and 0.3% to 0.5% for memory CD8. Based on pairwise subsampling, the degree of clonotype sharing among donors was expected to be affected by sequencing depth.

Using the deep immunoSEQ assay, multiplex PCR amplified TCR CDR3 regions from genomic DNA. For each cell subset, the extracted genomic DNA was distributed evenly across all wells of several immunoSEQ 96-well plates, and each plate served as one replicate. For sorted subsets, each replicate PCR was loaded with 200 ng genomic DNA, equivalent to approximately 27,000 T cell genomes. The purified libraries were quantified using a Qubit 3.0 fluorometer, sized with a Bioanalyzer 2100, and then quantified again using the KAPA Library Quantification kit. A separate single-read 150-cycle Illumina NextSeq 550 flow cell was used to sequence each immunoSEQ 96-well plate. The paper's data handling went like this. The immunoSEQ output contained only junctional sequences without quality scores, so filtering could not match that applied to full-length reads. To assign V/J genes and CDR3, sequences were annotated against IMGT germline references using PyIR, a Python wrapper for IgBLAST v1.9. Reads were filtered out if the reads had weak V/J assignments (E-value above 1e-6), no CDR3, stop codons, out-of-frame junctions, or ambiguous translated residues. V3J clonotypes were defined by identical inferred V gene, J gene, and CDR3 amino acid sequence. Percentage overlap between repertoires was computed as shared unique clonotypes divided by the size of the smaller repertoire. RTK rarefaction, the Chao1 estimator, and Recon v2.1 estimates of unobserved clonotypes were used to assess repertoire richness. Generation probabilities were computed with OLGA for all TCRbeta clonotypes obtained by the gDNA method from a handful of donors. As stored in TCRdb, this immuneACCESS dataset retains in-frame rearrangements with V and J assigned. A fraction of the clones does not appear; measured against another copy, unresolved V genes explain less than half of the discrepancy, and the remainder lacks a known reason. The D gene and trimming were derived from the DNA, and the V and J assignments and clone size from that table. The table for this sample lists fewer than 800,000 clones; under 95% of them were counted only once. The top ten hold 24% of the sample.

CD8 naive samples were CD45RO-negative cells positively selected for CCR7, giving a CD45RA+CCR7+ population that excluded TemRA cells. Donors were healthy HIV-negative adults with no recently reported acute infections or vaccinations. Every donor was a Caucasian adult living in Nashville, Tennessee, USA. After blood collection by leukapheresis, PBMCs were isolated using Ficoll-Histopaque density gradient centrifugation and then cryopreserved in the vapor phase of liquid nitrogen. Analytical flow cytometry was used to check the purity and quantity of every magnetically sorted T cell population. Genomic DNA was isolated from every sorted fraction and measured by UV absorbance on a Nanodrop 2000c. The sequenced sample consisted of naive CD8+ T cells sorted from blood. The sample's cell subset or site label is to be understood as: CD45RA+CCR7+. The sequence was collected from a man aged 25-45 years in good health.

The CDR3 region reads CASSQESGSGWYEQFF. The DNA is as follows: TGCGCCAGCAGCCAAGAGAGCGGGAGTGGGTGGTATGAGCAGTTCTTC. The chain couples TRBV4-1 to TRBJ2-1; TRBD2 fits 8 bases in the junction. CDR1 MGHRA and CDR2 YSYEKL are derived from the germline V gene. Trimming removed 0 bases from V and 8 bases from J; the gene matches leave 9 bases unexplained. Counted from cysteine to phenylalanine, this CDR3 has 16 amino acids. Solely the CDR3 DNA is kept, with 48 bases framed from the first base.